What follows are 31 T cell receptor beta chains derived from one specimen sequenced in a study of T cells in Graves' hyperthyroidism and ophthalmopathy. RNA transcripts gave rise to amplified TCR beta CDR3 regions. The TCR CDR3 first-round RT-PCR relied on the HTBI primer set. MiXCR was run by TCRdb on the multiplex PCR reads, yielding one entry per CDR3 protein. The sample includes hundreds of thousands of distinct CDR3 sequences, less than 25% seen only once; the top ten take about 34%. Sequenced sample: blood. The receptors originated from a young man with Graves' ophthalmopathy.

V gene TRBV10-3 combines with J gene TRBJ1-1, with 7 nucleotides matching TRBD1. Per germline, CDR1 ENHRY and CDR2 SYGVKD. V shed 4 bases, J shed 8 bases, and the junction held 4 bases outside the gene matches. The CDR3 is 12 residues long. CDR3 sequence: CAISGTGAEAFF. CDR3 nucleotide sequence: TGTGCCATCAGTGGGACAGGCGCAGAAGCTTTCTTT.

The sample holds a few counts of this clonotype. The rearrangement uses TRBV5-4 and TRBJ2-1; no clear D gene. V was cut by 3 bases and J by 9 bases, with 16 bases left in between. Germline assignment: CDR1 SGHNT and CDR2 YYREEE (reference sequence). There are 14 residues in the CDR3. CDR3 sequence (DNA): TGTGCCAGCAGCTCGTTAGCCCCAGATGGTGAGCAGTTCTTC. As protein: CASSSLAPDGEQFF.

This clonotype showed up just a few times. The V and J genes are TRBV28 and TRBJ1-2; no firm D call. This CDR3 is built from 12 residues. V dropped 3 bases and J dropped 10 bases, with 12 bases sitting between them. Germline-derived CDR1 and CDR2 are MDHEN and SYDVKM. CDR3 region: CASSFTAYDYTF. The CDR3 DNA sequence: TGTGCCAGCAGTTTTACAGCTTACGACTACACCTTC.

CDR3 in amino acids: CASSWVELSSTDTQYF. The CDR3 DNA follows: TGTGCCAGCAGCTGGGTTGAGCTTTCTAGCACAGATACGCAGTATTTT. V and J are TRBV6-1 and TRBJ2-3; D remains ambiguous. CDR3 length: 16 residues. CDR1 MNHNS and CDR2 SASEGT come from the germline V gene. V shed 6 bases and J shed 0 bases, with 16 bases lying between them.

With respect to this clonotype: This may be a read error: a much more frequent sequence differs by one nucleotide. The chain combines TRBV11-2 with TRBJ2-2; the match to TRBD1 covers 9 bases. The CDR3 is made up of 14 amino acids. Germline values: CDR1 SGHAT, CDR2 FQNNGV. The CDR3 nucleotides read TGTGCCAGCAGCCGACAGGGGGGCACCGGGGGGCTGTTTTTT. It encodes CASSRQGGTGGLFF.

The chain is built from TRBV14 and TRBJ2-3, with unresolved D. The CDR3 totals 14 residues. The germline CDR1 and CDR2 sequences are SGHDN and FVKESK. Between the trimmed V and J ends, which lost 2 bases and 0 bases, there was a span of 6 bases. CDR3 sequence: CASSQLSSTDTQYF. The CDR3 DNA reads TGTGCCAGCAGCCAACTTTCTAGCACAGATACGCAGTATTTT.

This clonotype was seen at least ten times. The CDR3 sequence: CASSLGGLITDTQYF. CDR3 DNA: TGTGCCAGCAGCTTAGGCGGCCTTATCACAGATACGCAGTATTTT. The chain couples TRBV11-2 to TRBJ2-3; D uncertain. The CDR3 is 15 residues long. Germline CDR1 and CDR2: SGHAT and FQNNGV. Trimming left V 1 base short and J 2 bases short, with 10 bases between.

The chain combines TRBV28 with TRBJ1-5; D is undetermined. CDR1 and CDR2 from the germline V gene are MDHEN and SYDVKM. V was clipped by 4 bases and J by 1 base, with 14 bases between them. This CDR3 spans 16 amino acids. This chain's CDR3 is CASSYLVGFSNQPQHF. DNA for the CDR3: TGTGCCAGCAGTTACTTAGTGGGATTCAGCAATCAGCCCCAGCATTTT.

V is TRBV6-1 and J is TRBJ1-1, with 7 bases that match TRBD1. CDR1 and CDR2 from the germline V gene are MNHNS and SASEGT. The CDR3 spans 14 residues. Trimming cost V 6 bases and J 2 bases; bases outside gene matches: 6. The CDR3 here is CASSLTGINTEAFF. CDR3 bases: TGTGCCAGCAGCCTGACAGGGATAAACACTGAAGCTTTCTTT.

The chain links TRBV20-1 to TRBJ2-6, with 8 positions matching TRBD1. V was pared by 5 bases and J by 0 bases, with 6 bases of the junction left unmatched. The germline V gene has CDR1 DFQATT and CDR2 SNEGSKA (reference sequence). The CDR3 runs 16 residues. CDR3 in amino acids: CSAVGQGYSGANVLTF. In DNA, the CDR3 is TGCAGTGCTGTTGGACAGGGCTACTCTGGGGCCAACGTCCTGACTTTC.

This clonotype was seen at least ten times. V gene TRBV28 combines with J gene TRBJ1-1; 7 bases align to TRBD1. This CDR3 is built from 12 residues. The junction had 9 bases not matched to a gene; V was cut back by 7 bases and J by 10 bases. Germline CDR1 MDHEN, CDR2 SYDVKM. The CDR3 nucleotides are TGTGCCAGCAATGGACAGGCCGTGAGAGCTTTCTTT. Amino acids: CASNGQAVRAFF.

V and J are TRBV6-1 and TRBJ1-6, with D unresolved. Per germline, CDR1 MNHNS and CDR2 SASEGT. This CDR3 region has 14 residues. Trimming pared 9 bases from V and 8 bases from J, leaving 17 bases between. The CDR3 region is CASLSPRKDSPLHF. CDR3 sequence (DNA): TGTGCCAGTTTGAGTCCCCGAAAAGATTCACCCCTCCACTTT.

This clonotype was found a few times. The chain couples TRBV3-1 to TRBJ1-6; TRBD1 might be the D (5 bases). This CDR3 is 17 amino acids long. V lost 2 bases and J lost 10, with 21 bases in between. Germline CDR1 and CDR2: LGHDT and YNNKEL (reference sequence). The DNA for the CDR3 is TGTGCCAGCAGCCAATTTGGGGCGCTCAGTGTGGACTCACCCCTCCACTTT. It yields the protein CASSQFGALSVDSPLHF. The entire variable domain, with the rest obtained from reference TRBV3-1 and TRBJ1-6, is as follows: DTAVSQTPKYLVTQMGNDKSIKCEQNLGHDTMYWYKQDSKKFLKIMFSYNNKELIINETVPNRFSPKSPDKAHLNLHINSLELGDSAVYFCASSQFGALSVDSPLHFGNGTRLTVT.

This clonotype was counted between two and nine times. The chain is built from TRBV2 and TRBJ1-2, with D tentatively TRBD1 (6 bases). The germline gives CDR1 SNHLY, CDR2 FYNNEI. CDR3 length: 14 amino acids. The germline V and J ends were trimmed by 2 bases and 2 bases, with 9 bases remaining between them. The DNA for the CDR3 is TGTGCCAGCAGTGAAACAGGACAGAACTATGGCTACACCTTC. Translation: CASSETGQNYGYTF. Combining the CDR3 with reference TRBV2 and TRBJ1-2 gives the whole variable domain EPEVTQTPSHQVTQMGQEVILRCVPISNHLYFYWYRQILGQKVEFLVSFYNNEISEKSEIFDDQFSVERPDGSNFTLKIRSTKLEDSAMYFCASSETGQNYGYTFGSGTRLTVV.

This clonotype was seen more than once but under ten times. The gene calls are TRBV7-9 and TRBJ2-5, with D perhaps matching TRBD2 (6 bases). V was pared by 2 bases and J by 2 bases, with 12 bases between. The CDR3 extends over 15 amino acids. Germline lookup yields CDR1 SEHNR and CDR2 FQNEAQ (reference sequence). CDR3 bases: TGTGCCAGCAGCTTAACCGCGGGGTCACAAGAGACCCAGTACTTC. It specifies CASSLTAGSQETQYF.

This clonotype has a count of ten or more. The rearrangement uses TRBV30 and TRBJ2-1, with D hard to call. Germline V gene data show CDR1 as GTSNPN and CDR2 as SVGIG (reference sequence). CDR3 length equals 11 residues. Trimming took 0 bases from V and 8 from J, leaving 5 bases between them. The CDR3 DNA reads TGTGCCTGGAGTGTAAATTATGAGCAGTTCTTC. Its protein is CAWSVNYEQFF.

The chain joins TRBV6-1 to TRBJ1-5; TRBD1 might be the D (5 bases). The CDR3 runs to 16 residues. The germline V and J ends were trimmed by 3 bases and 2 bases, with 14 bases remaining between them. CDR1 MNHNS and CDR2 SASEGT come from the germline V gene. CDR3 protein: CASSDPGGIGNQPQHF. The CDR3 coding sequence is TGTGCCAGCAGTGATCCGGGGGGAATTGGCAATCAGCCCCAGCATTTT.

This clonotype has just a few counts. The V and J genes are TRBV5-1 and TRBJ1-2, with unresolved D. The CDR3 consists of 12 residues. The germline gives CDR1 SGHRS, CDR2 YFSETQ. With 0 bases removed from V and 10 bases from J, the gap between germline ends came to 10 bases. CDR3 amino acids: CASSLETGIYTF. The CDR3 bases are TGCGCCAGCAGCTTGGAAACCGGCATCTACACCTTC.

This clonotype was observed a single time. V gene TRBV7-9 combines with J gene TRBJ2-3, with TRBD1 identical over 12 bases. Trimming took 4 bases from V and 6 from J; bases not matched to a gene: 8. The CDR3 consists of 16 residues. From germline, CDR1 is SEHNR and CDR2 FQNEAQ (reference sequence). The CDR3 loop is CASSWRGTGGQDTQYF. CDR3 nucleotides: TGTGCCAGCAGCTGGAGGGGGACAGGGGGCCAGGATACGCAGTATTTT.

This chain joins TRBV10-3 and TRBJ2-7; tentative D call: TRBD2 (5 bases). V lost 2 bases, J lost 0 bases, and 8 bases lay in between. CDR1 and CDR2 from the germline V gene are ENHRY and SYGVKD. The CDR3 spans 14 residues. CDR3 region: CAISELLASYEQYF. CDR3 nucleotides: TGTGCCATCAGTGAGCTTCTAGCCTCCTACGAGCAGTACTTC.

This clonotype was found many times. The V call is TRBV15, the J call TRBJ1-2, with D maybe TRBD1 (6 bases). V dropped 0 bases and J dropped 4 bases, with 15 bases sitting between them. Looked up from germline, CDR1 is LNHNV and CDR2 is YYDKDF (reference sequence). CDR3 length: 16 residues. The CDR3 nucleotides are TGTGCCACCAGCAGAGATAGGCAGGGGAGCGTCTATGGCTACACCTTC. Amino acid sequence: CATSRDRQGSVYGYTF.

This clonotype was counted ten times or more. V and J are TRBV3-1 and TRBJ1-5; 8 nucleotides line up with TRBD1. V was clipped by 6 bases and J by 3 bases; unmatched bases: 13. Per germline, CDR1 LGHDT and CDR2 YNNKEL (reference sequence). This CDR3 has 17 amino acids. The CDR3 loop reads CASSPTLGTGTNQPQHF. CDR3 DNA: TGTGCCAGCAGTCCCACCCTCGGGACAGGCACCAATCAGCCCCAGCATTTT.

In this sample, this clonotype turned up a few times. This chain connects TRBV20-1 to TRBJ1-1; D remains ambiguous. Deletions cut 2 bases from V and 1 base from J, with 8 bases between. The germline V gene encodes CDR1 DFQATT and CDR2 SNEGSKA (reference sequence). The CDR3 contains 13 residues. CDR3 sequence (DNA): TGCAGTGCTAGACCCTTTACGAACACTGAAGCTTTCTTT. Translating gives CSARPFTNTEAFF.

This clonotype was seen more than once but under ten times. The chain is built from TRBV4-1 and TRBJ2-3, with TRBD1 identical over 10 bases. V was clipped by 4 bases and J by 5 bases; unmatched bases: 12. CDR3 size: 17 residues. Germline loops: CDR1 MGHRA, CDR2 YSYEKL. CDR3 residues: CASSRSPRQGAEDTQYF. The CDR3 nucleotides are TGCGCCAGCAGCCGATCCCCGAGACAGGGGGCTGAAGATACGCAGTATTTT.

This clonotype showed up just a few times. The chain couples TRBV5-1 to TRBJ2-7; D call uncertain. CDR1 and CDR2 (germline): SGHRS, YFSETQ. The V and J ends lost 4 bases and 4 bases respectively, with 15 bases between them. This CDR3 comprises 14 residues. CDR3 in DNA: TGCGCCAGCAGCGGTGTCTTAGGAGATTACGAGCAGTACTTC. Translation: CASSGVLGDYEQYF.

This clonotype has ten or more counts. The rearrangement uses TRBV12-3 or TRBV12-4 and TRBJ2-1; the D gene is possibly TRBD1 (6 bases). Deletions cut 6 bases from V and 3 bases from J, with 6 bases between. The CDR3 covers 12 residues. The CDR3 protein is CASRQGYNEQFF. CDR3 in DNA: TGTGCCAGCAGACAGGGCTACAATGAGCAGTTCTTC.

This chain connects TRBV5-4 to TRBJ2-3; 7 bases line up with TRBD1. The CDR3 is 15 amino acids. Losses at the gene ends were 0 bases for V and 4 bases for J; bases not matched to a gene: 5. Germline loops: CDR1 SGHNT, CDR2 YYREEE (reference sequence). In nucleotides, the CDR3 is TGTGCCAGCAGCTTGGGACAGGGCTTTCCAGATACGCAGTATTTT. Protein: CASSLGQGFPDTQYF.

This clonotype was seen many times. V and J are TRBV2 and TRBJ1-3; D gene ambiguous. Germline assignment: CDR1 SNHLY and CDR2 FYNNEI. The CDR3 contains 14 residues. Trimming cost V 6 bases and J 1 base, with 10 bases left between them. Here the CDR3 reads CASRAEVSGNTIYF. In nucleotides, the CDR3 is TGTGCCAGCAGGGCAGAGGTTTCTGGAAACACCATATATTTT.

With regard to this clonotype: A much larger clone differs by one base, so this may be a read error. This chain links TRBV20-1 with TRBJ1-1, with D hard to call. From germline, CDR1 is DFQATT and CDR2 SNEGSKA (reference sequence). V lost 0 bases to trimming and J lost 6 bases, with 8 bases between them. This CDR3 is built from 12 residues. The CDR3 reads CSARDGGAEAFF. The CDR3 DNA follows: TGCAGTGCTAGAGACGGTGGGGCTGAAGCTTTCTTT.

The CDR3 spells CASSLQAGETYEQYF. The CDR3 DNA is TGTGCCAGCAGCCTCCAGGCGGGAGAGACCTACGAGCAGTACTTC. V usage is TRBV7-3 and J usage is TRBJ2-7; 7 nucleotides match TRBD2. Germline-derived CDR1 and CDR2 are SGHTA and FQGTGA. The CDR3 has 15 residues. After removal of 5 bases from V and 2 bases from J, the junction contained 9 bases not matched to a gene.

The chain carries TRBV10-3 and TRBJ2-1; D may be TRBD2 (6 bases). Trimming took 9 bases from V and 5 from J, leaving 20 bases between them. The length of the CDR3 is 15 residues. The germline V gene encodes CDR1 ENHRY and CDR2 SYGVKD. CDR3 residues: CAINSGGGSHNEQFF. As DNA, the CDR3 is TGTGCCATAAACTCAGGCGGAGGGTCTCACAATGAGCAGTTCTTC.